The 5 T cell receptor beta chains presented below share a single source sample, sequenced in a study of identical twins. A single record per CDR3 protein comes from TCRdb applying MiXCR to the 5' RACE reads. The profile shows 400,000 to 500,000 distinct CDR3 sequences, about 18% of them singletons. Sequencing was performed on naive T cells sorted from blood. These receptors were taken from a middle-aged man in good health.

In this sample, this clonotype turned up a few times. This sequence joins TRBV4-3 and TRBJ2-1, with D perhaps TRBD1 (6 bases). V lost 1 base, J lost 9 bases, and 16 bases lay in between. CDR3 length: 15 residues. In germline, CDR1 is LGHNA, CDR2 YSLEER. The CDR3 DNA is TGCGCCAGCAGCCAAGTGGTTGCTGGGGGCAGTGAGCAGTTCTTC. Translation: CASSQVVAGGSEQFF.

This clonotype was recorded a few times. The chain combines TRBV28 with TRBJ2-2, with D possibly being TRBD1 (6 bases). This CDR3 spans 13 amino acids. The V and J ends lost 6 bases and 5 bases respectively, with 10 bases between them. In germline, CDR1 is MDHEN, CDR2 SYDVKM. In DNA, the CDR3 is TGTGCCAGCAGAGAACAGGGTACCGGGGAGCTGTTTTTT. Its translation is CASREQGTGELFF.

This clonotype was detected only a few times. The chain couples TRBV27 to TRBJ2-6, with D maybe TRBD1 (5 bases). CDR3 length: 16 residues. CDR1 and CDR2 from the germline V gene are MNHEY and SMNVEV (reference sequence). The V and J ends lost 5 bases and 1 base respectively, with 12 bases between them. The CDR3 DNA follows: TGTGCCAGCAGTGTCTCAGGGTTTTCTGGGGCCAACGTCCTGACTTTC. Translating gives CASSVSGFSGANVLTF.

This sequence joins TRBV2 and TRBJ1-5, with a weak D call TRBD1 (5 bases). Germline V CDR1 and CDR2: SNHLY, FYNNEI. The CDR3 sequence is 15 residues long. V was trimmed by 5 bases and J by 0 bases, leaving 11 bases between them. The CDR3 loop is CASSLYGASNQPQHF. DNA of the CDR3: TGTGCCAGCAGTCTTTACGGGGCTAGCAATCAGCCCCAGCATTTT.

This clonotype was counted only a few times. The chain carries TRBV10-3 and TRBJ2-5; no definite D call. The CDR3 consists of 10 residues. CDR1 is ENHRY, CDR2 SYGVKD, per germline. V gave up 6 bases and J gave up 4 bases, with 3 bases separating them. The CDR3 is CAIRIETQYF. CDR3 in DNA: TGTGCCATCAGGATAGAGACCCAGTACTTC.